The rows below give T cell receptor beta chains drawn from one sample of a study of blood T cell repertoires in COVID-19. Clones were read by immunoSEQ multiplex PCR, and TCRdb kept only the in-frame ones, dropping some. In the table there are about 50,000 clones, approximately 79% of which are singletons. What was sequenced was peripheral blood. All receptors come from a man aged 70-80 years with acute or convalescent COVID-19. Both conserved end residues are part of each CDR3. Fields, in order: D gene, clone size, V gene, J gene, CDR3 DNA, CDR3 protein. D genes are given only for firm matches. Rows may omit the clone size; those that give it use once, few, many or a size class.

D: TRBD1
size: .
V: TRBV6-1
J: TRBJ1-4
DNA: TGTGCCAGCAGTGAAGGGACAGGGGTCGAAAAACTGTTTTTT
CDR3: CASSEGTGVEKLFF

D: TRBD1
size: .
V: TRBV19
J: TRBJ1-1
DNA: TGTGCCAGTATCCCCGGGACAGGGCTGTTGTACACTGAAGCTTTCTTT
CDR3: CASIPGTGLLYTEAFF

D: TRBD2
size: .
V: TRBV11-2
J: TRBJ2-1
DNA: TGTGCCAGCAAAAAGCGGGAGTTTGGGAATGAGCAGTTCTTC
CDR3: CASKKREFGNEQFF

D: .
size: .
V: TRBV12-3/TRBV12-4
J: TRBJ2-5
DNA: TGTGCCAGCAGTTTCTCTCAAGAGACCCAGTACTTC
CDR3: CASSFSQETQYF

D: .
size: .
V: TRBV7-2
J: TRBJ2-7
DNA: TGTGCCAGCAGCTTAGGGGTCGGGGTATACGAGCAGTACTTC
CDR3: CASSLGVGVYEQYF

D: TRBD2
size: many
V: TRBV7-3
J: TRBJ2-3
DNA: TGTGCCAGCAGCCCCCTAGGCGGGGGGGCATCAGATACGCAGTATTTT
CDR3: CASSPLGGGASDTQYF

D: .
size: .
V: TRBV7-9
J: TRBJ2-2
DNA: TGTGCCAGCAGCTTACAGGGCACCGGGGAGCTGTTTTTT
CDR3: CASSLQGTGELFF

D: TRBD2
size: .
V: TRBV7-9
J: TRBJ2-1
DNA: TGTGCCAGCAACCTCCGGGGACTAGCGGGAGGTTCAAACGAGCAGTTCTTC
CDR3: CASNLRGLAGGSNEQFF

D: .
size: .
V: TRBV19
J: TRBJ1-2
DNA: TGTGCCAGTAGCCGGGGGGATTCCGAAGGGTTTTACTATGGCTACACCTTC
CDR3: CASSRGDSEGFYYGYTF

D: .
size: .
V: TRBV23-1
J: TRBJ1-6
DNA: TGCGCCAGCACCCCCGGGACAAAAGAAAATTCACCCCTCCACTTT
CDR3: CASTPGTKENSPLHF

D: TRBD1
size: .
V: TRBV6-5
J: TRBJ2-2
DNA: TGTGCCAGCAGTACTTACAGGGGGCGTACCGGGGAGCTGTTTTTT
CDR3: CASSTYRGRTGELFF

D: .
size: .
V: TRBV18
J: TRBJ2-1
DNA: TGTGCCAGCTCACCACTGGCCCTTTTCTCCTACAATGAGCAGTTCTTC
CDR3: CASSPLALFSYNEQFF

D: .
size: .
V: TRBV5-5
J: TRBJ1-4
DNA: TGTGCCAGCAGCCCGGCGGGGAATACGGATGAAAAACTGTTTTTT
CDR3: CASSPAGNTDEKLFF

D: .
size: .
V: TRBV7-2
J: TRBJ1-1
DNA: TGTGCCAGCAGCTTAGCCCCCCTAGGCGGGGGTGAAGCTTTCTTT
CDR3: CASSLAPLGGGEAFF

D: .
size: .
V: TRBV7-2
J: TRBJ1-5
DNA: TGTGCCAGCAGCCTCAACGGTCTAAGCAATCAGCCCCAGCATTTT
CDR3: CASSLNGLSNQPQHF

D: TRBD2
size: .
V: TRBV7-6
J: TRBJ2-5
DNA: TGTGCCAGCAGCTTCCTACTAGCGGACCTTGAGACCCAGTACTTC
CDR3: CASSFLLADLETQYF

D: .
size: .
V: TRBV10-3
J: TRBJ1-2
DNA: TGTGCCATCAGTGAGTCTAGGACAGTAGATGGCTACACCTTC
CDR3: CAISESRTVDGYTF

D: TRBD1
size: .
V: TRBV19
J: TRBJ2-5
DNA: TGTGCCAGTAGTATCCGGACAGGGCACCAAGAGACCCAGTACTTC
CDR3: CASSIRTGHQETQYF

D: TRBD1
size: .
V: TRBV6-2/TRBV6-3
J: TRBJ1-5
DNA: TGTGCCAGCAGTTCGGACAGGGGGAGTCGCAATCAGCCCCAGCATTTT
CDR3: CASSSDRGSRNQPQHF

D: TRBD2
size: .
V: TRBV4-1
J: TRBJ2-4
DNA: TGCGCCAGCAGCCAAGACCCGGGGGGGGGAAACATTCAGTACTTC
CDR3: CASSQDPGGGNIQYF

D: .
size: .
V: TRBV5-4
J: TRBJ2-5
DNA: TGTGCCAGCAGCCGGGGGGCCGGGGAGACCCAGTACTTC
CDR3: CASSRGAGETQYF

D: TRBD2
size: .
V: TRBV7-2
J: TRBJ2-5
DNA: TGTGCCAGCAGCCCTGGTCGCGGGGGGGCGGAGACCCAGTACTTC
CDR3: CASSPGRGGAETQYF

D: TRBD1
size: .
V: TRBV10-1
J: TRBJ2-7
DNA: TGCGCCAGCAAGGACAGGAACGGATCCTACGAGCAGTACTTC
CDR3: CASKDRNGSYEQYF

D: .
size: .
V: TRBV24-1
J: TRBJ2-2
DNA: TGTGCCACCAGTGATAGGACAGTCCCCACCGGGGAGCTGTTTTTT
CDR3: CATSDRTVPTGELFF

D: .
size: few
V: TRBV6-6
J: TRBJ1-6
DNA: TGTGCCGCTTTACAGGGTAATTCACCCCTCCACTTT
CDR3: CAALQGNSPLHF

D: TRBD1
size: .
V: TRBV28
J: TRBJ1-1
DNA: TGTGCCAGCAGTTCCGGACAGGGAGCTTTCTTT
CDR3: CASSSGQGAFF

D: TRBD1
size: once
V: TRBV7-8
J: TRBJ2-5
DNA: TGTGCCAGCAGGATGACAGGGCAAGAGACCCAGTACTTC
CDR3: CASRMTGQETQYF

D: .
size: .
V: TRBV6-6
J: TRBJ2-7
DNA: TGTGCCAGCGGACAGGACTACTACGAGCAGTACTTC
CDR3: CASGQDYYEQYF

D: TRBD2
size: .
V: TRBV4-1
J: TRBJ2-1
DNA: TGCGCCAGCAGCCAACCGCGGGAGGGTTTGAACAATGAGCAGTTCTTC
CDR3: CASSQPREGLNNEQFF

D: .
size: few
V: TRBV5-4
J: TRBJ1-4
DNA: TGTGCCAGCAGCTTGGGGACAGCTAATGAAAAACTGTTTTTT
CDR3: CASSLGTANEKLFF

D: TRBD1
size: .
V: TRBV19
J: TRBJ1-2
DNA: TGTGCCAGTAGTATAGGTGGAGGGGGCGCAAACTATGGCTACACCTTC
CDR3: CASSIGGGGANYGYTF